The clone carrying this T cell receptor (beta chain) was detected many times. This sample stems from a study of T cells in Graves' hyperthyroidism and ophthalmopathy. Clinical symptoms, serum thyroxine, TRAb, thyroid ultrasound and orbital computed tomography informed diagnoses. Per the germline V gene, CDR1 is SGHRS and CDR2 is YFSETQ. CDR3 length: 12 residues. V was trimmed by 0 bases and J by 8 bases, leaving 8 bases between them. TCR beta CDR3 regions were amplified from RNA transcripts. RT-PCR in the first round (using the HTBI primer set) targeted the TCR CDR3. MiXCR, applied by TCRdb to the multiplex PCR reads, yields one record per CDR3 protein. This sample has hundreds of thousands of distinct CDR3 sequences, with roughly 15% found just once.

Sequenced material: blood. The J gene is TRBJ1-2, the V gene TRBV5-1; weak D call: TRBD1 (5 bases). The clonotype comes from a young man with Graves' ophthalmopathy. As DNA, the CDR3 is TGCGCCAGCAGCTTGGGTGGGACCGGCTACACCTTC. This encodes CASSLGGTGYTF. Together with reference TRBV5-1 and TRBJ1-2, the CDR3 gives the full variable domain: KAGVTQTPRYLIKTRGQQVTLSCSPISGHRSVSWYQQTPGQGLQFLFEYFSETQRNKGNFPGRFSGRQFSNSRSEMNVSTLELGDSALYLCASSLGGTGYTFGSGTRLTVV.